The clone carrying this TCR beta chain has only a few counts. Its target is not known. The record originates from a study of T-cell memory formation after mild COVID-19. The overall study: TCR clusters showed largely donor specificity.

Amplification by 5'RACE using constant-segment primers produced TCR alpha and TCR beta cDNA libraries that carried sample barcodes and UMIs. TCRdb passed the 5' RACE reads through MiXCR, listing each CDR3 protein once. The repertoire holds 350,000 to 500,000 distinct CDR3 sequences, with over 15% as singletons. Trimming shortened V by 4 bases and J by 6 bases, and 17 bases separated the two germline ends. This CDR3 has 15 residues. Germline V gene sequence: CDR1 SGHAT, CDR2 FQNNGV. Findings and limits, study-wide: Mainly in CM and EM were contracting CD4+ clones; CD8+ were in EMRA. Contracting clones, day 15 to 85, had balanced CD4/CD8, and later expanders favored CD4+.

The chain links TRBV11-2 to TRBJ2-3; D ambiguous. The TCR originated in an adult woman who had mild COVID-19 (a few samples of this study predate the infection). Cell type and time point are not known. The sequencing sample was made of PBMCs or a T cell subset sorted from them (not recorded which). Here the CDR3 DNA reads TGTGCCAGCAGCTCGATAGGACCCAACGGGGATACGCAGTATTTT. Amino acid sequence: CASSSIGPNGDTQYF.